The next 30 T cell receptor beta chains were all read from a single sample in a study of beta chain features in type 1 diabetes. These receptors are not linked to any known antigen. Overall study findings and caveats: Patients with Type 1 diabetes showed moderately but significantly shorter TCRB CDR3s in all four CD4+ subsets.

cDNA synthesis used the whole RNA isolate, giving expressed TCRB sequences. The method was immunoSEQ multiplex PCR; TCRdb's version includes in-frame clones alone and lacks a portion of them. The table lists 150,000 to 180,000 clones, 9% to 12% of them singletons. The sequenced sample was central memory CD4+ T cells from blood. The receptor set was obtained from a man aged 25 to 40 with type 1 diabetes.

The gene calls are TRBV7-3 and TRBJ2-3, with D tentatively TRBD2 (6 bases). The V end was cut by 2 bases, the J end by 0 bases, with 9 bases between. Per germline, CDR1 SGHTA and CDR2 FQGTGA. The CDR3 contains 15 residues. The CDR3 DNA reads TGTGCCAGCAGCTTACAGCTAGCGAGCACAGATACGCAGTATTTT. Protein product: CASSLQLASTDTQYF.

The V call is TRBV7-2, the J call TRBJ2-1; 8 bases are a match to TRBD2. The CDR3 covers 14 residues. Germline loops: CDR1 SGHTA, CDR2 FQGNSA. After removal of 4 bases from V and 5 bases from J, the junction contained 4 bases not matched to a gene. The CDR3 spells CASSSTSANNEQFF. DNA for the CDR3: TGTGCCAGCAGCTCGACTAGCGCTAACAATGAGCAGTTCTTC.

This clone was found a few times. The V call is TRBV6-6, the J call TRBJ2-1, with TRBD2 matching 10 bases. V lost 5 bases to trimming and J lost 8 bases; unmatched junction nucleotides: 3. CDR1 and CDR2 from the germline V gene are MNHNY and SVGAGI (reference sequence). The CDR3 is made up of 13 amino acids. CDR3 nucleotide sequence: TGTGCCAGCAGTGGCAGCGGGAGGGATGAGCAGTTCTTC. It specifies CASSGSGRDEQFF.

This clone has only a few counts. This chain links TRBV7-8 with TRBJ1-5, with 7 positions matching TRBD1. CDR1 and CDR2 from the germline V gene are SGHVS and FQNEAQ. The V and J ends lost 1 base and 2 bases, in that order; junction bases with no gene match: 8. CDR3 length equals 17 residues. Here the CDR3 reads CASSLGQGRRGNQPQHF. The CDR3 nucleotides are TGTGCCAGCAGCTTAGGACAGGGAAGGCGGGGCAATCAGCCCCAGCATTTT.

This clone came up a few times. V gene TRBV28 combines with J gene TRBJ1-1; possibly TRBD1 for D (5 bases). Germline values: CDR1 MDHEN, CDR2 SYDVKM. V lost 6 bases to trimming and J lost 9 bases, with 11 bases between them. The CDR3 loop spans 11 amino acids. The CDR3 is CASSAPGKAFF. The CDR3 nucleotides are TGTGCCAGCAGCGCCCCAGGGAAAGCTTTCTTT.

This clone was counted a few times. The V gene is TRBV5-4, the J gene TRBJ2-2; tentative D call: TRBD2 (6 bases). Trimming cost V 5 bases and J 6 bases, with 11 bases left between them. The CDR3 contains 13 residues. Looked up from germline, CDR1 is SGHNT and CDR2 is YYREEE (reference sequence). The CDR3 loop is CASRPSVAGELFF. In DNA, the CDR3 is TGTGCCAGCAGGCCTAGCGTCGCCGGGGAGCTGTTTTTT.

The sample holds a few counts of this clone. The chain combines TRBV5-1 with TRBJ2-1; 10 nucleotides agree with TRBD1. In germline, CDR1 is SGHRS, CDR2 YFSETQ. This CDR3 contains 14 residues. Trimming removed 8 bases from V and 5 bases from J; junction bases left unmatched: 7. Here the CDR3 DNA reads TGCGCCAGTCGAACGGGACAGGGGCACAATGAGCAGTTCTTC. Translated: CASRTGQGHNEQFF.

The chain joins TRBV30 to TRBJ2-2, with a weak D call TRBD2 (5 bases). The CDR3 extends over 13 amino acids. Germline V gene data show CDR1 as GTSNPN and CDR2 as SVGIG (reference sequence). V lost 3 bases to trimming and J lost 7 bases, with 12 bases between them. This CDR3 is CAWRTGLYGELFF. The CDR3 DNA sequence: TGTGCCTGGAGAACCGGACTGTACGGGGAGCTGTTTTTT.

This chain uses TRBV30 with TRBJ1-5; 8 bases are shared with TRBD1. The CDR3 contains 14 residues. In germline, CDR1 is GTSNPN, CDR2 SVGIG (reference sequence). The V gene end was trimmed by 1 base and the J gene end by 5 bases; junction bases not matched to a gene: 4. CDR3 amino acids: CAWSETGVDQPQHF. In DNA, the CDR3 is TGTGCCTGGAGTGAGACAGGGGTTGATCAGCCCCAGCATTTT.

The V call is TRBV5-1, the J call TRBJ1-1; 7 bases agree with TRBD1. Germline loops: CDR1 SGHRS, CDR2 YFSETQ. V was clipped by 3 bases and J by 2 bases; unmatched bases: 4. This CDR3 is 14 amino acids long. CDR3 DNA: TGCGCCAGCAGCTGGCGACAGGGTAACACTGAAGCTTTCTTT. This translates into CASSWRQGNTEAFF.

The V gene is TRBV7-9, the J gene TRBJ2-3; 9 bases fit TRBD2. Germline V lookup: CDR1 SEHNR, CDR2 FQNEAQ (reference sequence). This CDR3 is 17 amino acids long. V trimming: 6 bases; J trimming: 6 bases; junction bases outside the gene matches: 16. CDR3 DNA sequence: TGTGCCAGCAGGGGAGGCGGTAGCGGGAGATCGGGGGATACGCAGTATTTT. This encodes CASRGGGSGRSGDTQYF.

This rearrangement joins TRBV9 to TRBJ2-3; 7 nucleotides match TRBD2. This CDR3 has 15 amino acids. Germline CDR1 reads SGDLS; CDR2 reads YYNGEE. J gave up 4 bases and V 2 bases, and 7 bases lay outside the gene matches. The CDR3 loop is CASSVREVGPDTQYF. Here the CDR3 DNA reads TGTGCCAGCAGCGTTCGGGAGGTGGGCCCAGATACGCAGTATTTT.

The V call is TRBV9, the J call TRBJ1-5, with D possibly being TRBD1 (5 bases). Germline CDR1 and CDR2: SGDLS and YYNGEE. The CDR3 spans 14 residues. V was shortened by 3 bases and J by 8 bases, with 15 bases between the two germline ends. The chain's CDR3 is CASSEGRGGEPQHF. CDR3 in DNA: TGTGCCAGCAGCGAGGGAAGGGGCGGGGAGCCCCAGCATTTT. The full variable domain, its missing parts supplied by reference TRBV9 and TRBJ1-5, is DSGVTQTPKHLITATGQRVTLRCSPRSGDLSVYWYQQSLDQGLQFLIQYYNGEERAKGNILERFSAQQFPDLHSELNLSSLELGDSALYFCASSEGRGGEPQHFGDGTRLSIL.

The chain uses TRBV10-3 and TRBJ2-7; 10 bases fit TRBD2. With V trimmed by 9 bases and J by 4 bases, 6 bases remained unmatched. The germline V gene encodes CDR1 ENHRY and CDR2 SYGVKD. The CDR3 totals 13 residues. CDR3 in DNA: TGTGCCATAGATAGCGGGAGGAATTACGAGCAGTACTTC. Encoded protein: CAIDSGRNYEQYF.

This rearrangement joins TRBV14 to TRBJ2-1; D may be TRBD2 (6 bases). Germline V CDR1 and CDR2: SGHDN, FVKESK. The CDR3 has 15 amino acids. V lost 4 bases and J 3 bases, leaving 13 bases between the germline ends. DNA for the CDR3: TGTGCCAGCAGCCGACCGGGACTGAGCTACAATGAGCAGTTCTTC. It encodes CASSRPGLSYNEQFF. The full variable domain, its missing parts supplied by reference TRBV14 and TRBJ2-1, is EAGVTQFPSHSVIEKGQTVTLRCDPISGHDNLYWYRRVMGKEIKFLLHFVKESKQDESGMPNNRFLAERTGGTYSTLKVQPAELEDSGVYFCASSRPGLSYNEQFFGPGTRLTVL.

The chain joins TRBV15 to TRBJ2-1, with 10 bases lining up with TRBD2. V gave up 1 base and J gave up 3 bases; unmatched junction bases: 12. Per germline, CDR1 LNHNV and CDR2 YYDKDF (reference sequence). The CDR3 is 19 residues long. The CDR3 DNA is TGTGCCACCAGCAGAGGACGAGCGGGAGGGCCGTTCAACTACAATGAGCAGTTCTTC. It yields the protein CATSRGRAGGPFNYNEQFF.

The chain combines TRBV7-9 with TRBJ2-5; 12 bases are a match to TRBD2. The CDR3 extends over 16 amino acids. From germline, CDR1 is SEHNR and CDR2 FQNEAQ (reference sequence). With V trimmed by 10 bases and J by 2 bases, 11 bases remained unmatched. This CDR3 is CATYPGTSGSQETQYF. CDR3 in DNA: TGTGCCACCTACCCGGGGACTAGCGGGTCTCAAGAGACCCAGTACTTC.

This clone was seen a handful of times. The chain couples TRBV2 to TRBJ2-2; the D gene is possibly TRBD2 (6 bases). The germline V gene encodes CDR1 SNHLY and CDR2 FYNNEI. The CDR3 contains 14 residues. V was shortened by 4 bases and J by 5 bases, with 11 bases between the two germline ends. CDR3 region: CASSASAQTGELFF. The CDR3 DNA sequence: TGTGCCAGCAGTGCTAGCGCCCAGACCGGGGAGCTGTTTTTT.

The sample holds a few counts of this clone. This chain uses TRBV6-5 with TRBJ2-2; 7 bases agree with TRBD2. After removal of 5 bases from V and 5 bases from J, the junction contained 8 bases not matched to a gene. Germline assignment: CDR1 MNHEY and CDR2 SVGAGI. This CDR3 contains 15 residues. CDR3 DNA sequence: TGTGCCAGCAGTCCTCGACTGGGGGGGACCGGGGAGCTGTTTTTT. It translates to CASSPRLGGTGELFF.

The rearrangement joins TRBV2 to TRBJ1-5; weak D call: TRBD1 (5 bases). CDR1 SNHLY and CDR2 FYNNEI come from the germline V gene. Trimming pared 8 bases from V and 2 bases from J, leaving 10 bases between. This CDR3 contains 13 residues. CDR3 in amino acids: CASGQSGNQPQHF. The CDR3 DNA reads as TGTGCCAGCGGACAATCTGGCAATCAGCCCCAGCATTTT.

The chain recombines TRBV7-8 with TRBJ1-1, with TRBD1 identical over 7 bases. Trimming at V came to 2 bases and at J to 4 bases, leaving 1 base not matched to a gene. CDR1 is SGHVS, CDR2 FQNEAQ, per germline. This CDR3 region has 13 residues. The CDR3 nucleotides are TGTGCCAGCAGCTTACAGGGGGGCACTGAAGCTTTCTTT. Its protein product is CASSLQGGTEAFF.

The chain carries TRBV5-1 and TRBJ2-1; no firm D call. Germline CDR1 is SGHRS and CDR2 is YFSETQ. The ends were cut back, 4 bases at V and 0 bases at J, with 11 bases in the middle. The CDR3 is 15 amino acids. The CDR3 nucleotides read TGCGCCAGCAGCCCCGACTCTCTCTCCTACAATGAGCAGTTCTTC. It is translated as CASSPDSLSYNEQFF.

The rearrangement uses TRBV7-8 and TRBJ2-7; 7 bases fit TRBD2. The V gene's germline CDR1 is SGHVS and CDR2 FQNEAQ. The trim removed 2 bases at V and 2 bases at J, leaving 9 bases unmatched. This CDR3 region has 16 residues. CDR3: CASSLFSRGLAYEQYF. In DNA form, the CDR3 reads TGTGCCAGCAGCTTATTCAGCCGCGGACTAGCCTACGAGCAGTACTTC.

This clone was picked up a small number of times. The CDR3 DNA sequence: TGCGCCAGCAGCCAAGTACCGACAGGTCCCGCTGAAGCTTTCTTT. Residues: CASSQVPTGPAEAFF. This rearrangement joins TRBV4-3 to TRBJ1-1; a weak D match, TRBD1 (6 bases). CDR1 and CDR2 (germline): LGHNA, YSLEER. Trimming removed 1 base from V and 6 bases from J, with 15 bases in between. CDR3 length: 15 amino acids.

This clone turned up a few times. The rearrangement uses TRBV28 and TRBJ1-5; D gene uncertain. This CDR3 region has 13 residues. In germline, CDR1 is MDHEN, CDR2 SYDVKM. V shed 3 bases and J shed 3 bases, with 6 bases lying between them. The CDR3 spells CASSLSNNQPQHF. The CDR3 DNA reads TGTGCCAGCAGTTTGTCTAACAATCAGCCCCAGCATTTT.

In this sample, this clone turned up a few times. The V call is TRBV28, the J call TRBJ2-7; TRBD1 might be the D (6 bases). Germline loops: CDR1 MDHEN, CDR2 SYDVKM. The CDR3 runs to 14 residues. V was shortened by 0 bases and J by 4 bases, with 10 bases between the two germline ends. CDR3 region: CASSLWDSKYEQYF. DNA of the CDR3: TGTGCCAGCAGTTTATGGGACAGTAAATACGAGCAGTACTTC.

The gene calls are TRBV5-1 and TRBJ2-7, with TRBD1 identical over 9 bases. J lost 4 bases, V lost 3 bases, and 11 bases had no gene match. CDR3 size: 16 residues. The germline CDR1 and CDR2 sequences are SGHRS and YFSETQ. Here the CDR3 DNA reads TGCGCCAGCAGCTCCGGGGGTGGGACAGGGATTTACGAGCAGTACTTC. This sequence encodes CASSSGGGTGIYEQYF.

V gene TRBV5-4 combines with J gene TRBJ1-3, with D perhaps matching TRBD1 (6 bases). V lost 2 bases and J 3 bases, leaving 9 bases between the germline ends. CDR3 length equals 14 residues. Germline assignment: CDR1 SGHNT and CDR2 YYREEE (reference sequence). CDR3 region: CASSFPGDGNTIYF. The CDR3 region has the DNA TGTGCCAGCAGCTTCCCAGGGGATGGAAACACCATATATTTT.

This clone came up a few times. The chain couples TRBV5-1 to TRBJ2-1; no definite D call. The CDR3 sequence is 11 residues long. From germline, CDR1 is SGHRS and CDR2 YFSETQ. Trimming took 2 bases from V and 10 from J, leaving 7 bases between them. CDR3 protein: CASSFIEEQFF. The CDR3 DNA reads as TGCGCCAGCAGCTTCATAGAGGAGCAGTTCTTC.

The CDR3 sequence: CASSESLNTEAFF. The CDR3 bases are TGTGCCAGCAGTGAAAGCCTGAACACTGAAGCTTTCTTT. The chain recombines TRBV6-4 with TRBJ1-1; the D is unclear. Germline V gene lookup returns CDR1 MRHNA and CDR2 SNTAGT. The V and J ends lost 3 bases and 0 bases respectively, with 5 bases between them. The CDR3 totals 13 residues.